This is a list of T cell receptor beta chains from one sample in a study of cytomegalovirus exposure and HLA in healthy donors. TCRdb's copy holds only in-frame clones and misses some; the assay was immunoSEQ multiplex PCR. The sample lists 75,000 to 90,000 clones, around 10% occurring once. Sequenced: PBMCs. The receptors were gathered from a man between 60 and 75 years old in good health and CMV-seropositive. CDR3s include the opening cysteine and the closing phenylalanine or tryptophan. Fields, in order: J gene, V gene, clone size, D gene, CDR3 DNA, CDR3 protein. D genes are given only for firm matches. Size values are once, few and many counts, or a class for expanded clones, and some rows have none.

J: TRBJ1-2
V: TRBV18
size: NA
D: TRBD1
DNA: TGTGCCAGCTCACCCGCAGGGGGCGGCTACACCTTC
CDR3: CASSPAGGGYTF

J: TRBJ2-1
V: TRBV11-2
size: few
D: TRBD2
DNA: TGTGCCAGCAGCCAGACTAGCCAGAATGAGCAGTTCTTC
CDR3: CASSQTSQNEQFF

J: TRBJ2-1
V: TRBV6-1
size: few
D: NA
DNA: TGTGCCAGCAGTGAAGCGCTGAGTTCCAATACTGGTTACAATGAGCAGTTCTTC
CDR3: CASSEALSSNTGYNEQFF

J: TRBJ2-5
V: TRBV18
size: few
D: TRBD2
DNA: TGTGCCAGCTCAACCAGCGGGGTTGAAGAGACCCAGTACTTC
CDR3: CASSTSGVEETQYF

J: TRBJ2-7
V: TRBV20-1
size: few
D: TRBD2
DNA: TGCAGTGCAAGCGGGACTTACGAGCAGTACTTC
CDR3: CSASGTYEQYF

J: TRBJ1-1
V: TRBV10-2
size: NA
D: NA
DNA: TGCGCCAGCAGTGACCACAGGAGGAACACTGAAGCTTTCTTT
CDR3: CASSDHRRNTEAFF

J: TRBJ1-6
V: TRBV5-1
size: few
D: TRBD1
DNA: TGCGCCAGCAGCACCGACAGGGGAGGTAATTCACCCCTCCACTTT
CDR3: CASSTDRGGNSPLHF

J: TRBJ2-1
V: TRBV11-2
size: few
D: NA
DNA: TGTGCCAGCAGCCCGCAGTTCAATGAGCAGTTCTTC
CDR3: CASSPQFNEQFF

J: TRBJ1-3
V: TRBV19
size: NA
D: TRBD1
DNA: TGTGCCAGTTGGGACAGACTCTCTGGAAACACCATATATTTT
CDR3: CASWDRLSGNTIYF

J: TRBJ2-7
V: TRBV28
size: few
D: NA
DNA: TGTGCCAGCAGTCCGCCTCCGACAGGCTCCTACGAGCAGTACTTC
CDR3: CASSPPPTGSYEQYF

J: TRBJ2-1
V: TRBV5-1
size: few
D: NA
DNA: TGCGCCAGCAGCTTCGCTAGCTCCTACAATGAGCAGTTCTTC
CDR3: CASSFASSYNEQFF

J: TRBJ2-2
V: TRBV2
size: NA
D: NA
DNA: TGTGCCAGCAGCGAGACAGGACCCGCAATTTCCGCGAACACCGGGGAGCTGTTTTTT
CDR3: CASSETGPAISANTGELFF

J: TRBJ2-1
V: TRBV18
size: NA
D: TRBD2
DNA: TGTGCCAGCTCACCAATCCGACAGATAACTAGCGGGAGTAATGAGCAGTTCTTC
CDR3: CASSPIRQITSGSNEQFF

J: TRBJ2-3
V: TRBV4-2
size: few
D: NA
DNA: TGTGCCAGCAGCCAAGCCTTCGGGGATACGCAGTATTTT
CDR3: CASSQAFGDTQYF

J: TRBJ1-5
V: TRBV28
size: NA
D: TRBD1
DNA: TGTGCCAGCAGTGGCGCAGGGGGAAGCAATCAGCCCCAGCATTTT
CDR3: CASSGAGGSNQPQHF

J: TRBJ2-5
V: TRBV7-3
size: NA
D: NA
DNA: TGTGCCAGCAGCAACCAGCGTGGTGAGACCCAGTACTTC
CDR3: CASSNQRGETQYF

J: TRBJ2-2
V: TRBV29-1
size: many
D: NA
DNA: TGCAGCGCCCACGAGGCGGCCACCGGGGAGCTGTTTTTT
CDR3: CSAHEAATGELFF

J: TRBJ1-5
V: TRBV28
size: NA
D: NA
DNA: TGTGCCAGCAGCCCCCCACAGGCCGACAATCAGCCCCAGCATTTT
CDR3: CASSPPQADNQPQHF

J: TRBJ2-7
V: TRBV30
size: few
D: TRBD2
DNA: TGTGCCTGGAGTGTACGGGCTAGCGGGAGAAGCGAGCAGTACTTC
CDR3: CAWSVRASGRSEQYF

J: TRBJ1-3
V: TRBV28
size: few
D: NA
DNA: TGTGCCAGCAGTTTAGGCCAACAGGGAAACACCATATATTTT
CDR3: CASSLGQQGNTIYF

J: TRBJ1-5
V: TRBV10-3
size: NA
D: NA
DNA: TGTGCCATCAGTGAGACCCAGGGTGTGAGCAATCAGCCCCAGCATTTT
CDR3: CAISETQGVSNQPQHF

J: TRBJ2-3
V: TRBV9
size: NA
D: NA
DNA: TGTGCCAGCAGCGTAGAGGGTGGGGGCGTTTACACACGAGATACGCAGTATTTT
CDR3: CASSVEGGGVYTRDTQYF

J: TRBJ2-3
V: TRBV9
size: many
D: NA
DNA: TGTGCCAGCAGCACAGACGGCCCTATGAGGTATTTT
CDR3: CASSTDGPMRYF

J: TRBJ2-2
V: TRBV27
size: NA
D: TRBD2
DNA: TGTGCCAGCAGGGGACTAGCGGGATACACCGGGGAGCTGTTTTTT
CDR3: CASRGLAGYTGELFF

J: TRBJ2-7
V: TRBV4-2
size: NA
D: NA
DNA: TGTGCCAGCAGCCGTCCGGAGAGGGCGTTTACCGAGCAGTACTTC
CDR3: CASSRPERAFTEQYF

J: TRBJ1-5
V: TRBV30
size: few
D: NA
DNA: TGTGCCTGGACCAGTGGGGGGGAAGGGCAGCCCCAGCATTTT
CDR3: CAWTSGGEGQPQHF

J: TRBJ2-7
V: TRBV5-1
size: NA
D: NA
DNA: TGCGCCAGCAGCCTAGGGGGGGGGTCCTACGAGCAGTACTTC
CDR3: CASSLGGGSYEQYF

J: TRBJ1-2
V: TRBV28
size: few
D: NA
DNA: TGTGCCAGCAGGGCTCCAGCCGGAGGCTATGGCTACACCTTC
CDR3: CASRAPAGGYGYTF

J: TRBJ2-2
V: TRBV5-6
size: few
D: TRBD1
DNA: TGTGCCAGCAGCCGACAGGGGCCAGGGGGGGAGCTGTTTTTT
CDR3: CASSRQGPGGELFF

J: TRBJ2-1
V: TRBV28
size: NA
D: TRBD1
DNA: TGTGCCAGCAGTGCGAGGGACAGGGAAAATGAGCAGTTCTTC
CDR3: CASSARDRENEQFF

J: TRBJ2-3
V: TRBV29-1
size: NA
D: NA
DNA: TGCAGCGTGGGGGGAAAGAACACAGATACGCAGTATTTT
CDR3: CSVGGKNTDTQYF

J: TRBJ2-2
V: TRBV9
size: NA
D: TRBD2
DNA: TGTGCCAGCAGCGCGGGAGGGGCGAACACCGGGGAGCTGTTTTTT
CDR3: CASSAGGANTGELFF

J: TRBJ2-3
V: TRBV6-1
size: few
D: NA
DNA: TGTGCCAGCAGTGTACCCTCTCAGGGGAATACGCAGTATTTT
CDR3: CASSVPSQGNTQYF

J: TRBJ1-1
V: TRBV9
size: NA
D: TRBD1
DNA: TGTGCCAGCAGCGTGGGTGGACAGGGGATGAACACTGAAGCTTTCTTT
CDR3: CASSVGGQGMNTEAFF

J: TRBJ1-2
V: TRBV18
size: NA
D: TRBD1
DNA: TGTGCCAGCTCACCGCCCACAGGGGAAGGCTATGGCTACACCTTC
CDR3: CASSPPTGEGYGYTF

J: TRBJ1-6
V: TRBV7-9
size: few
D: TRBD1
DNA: TGTGCCAGCAGCCCGGGACAGACTAATTCACCCCTCCACTTT
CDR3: CASSPGQTNSPLHF

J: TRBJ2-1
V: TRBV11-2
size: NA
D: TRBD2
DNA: TGCGCCAGCAGCTTAGCAGGGACTAGCGGGGCCTCCTACAATGAGCAGTTCTTC
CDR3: CASSLAGTSGASYNEQFF

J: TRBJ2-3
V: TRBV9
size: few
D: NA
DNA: TGTGCCAGCAGCCCCCGGGACATAAGCACAGATACGCAGTATTTT
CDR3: CASSPRDISTDTQYF

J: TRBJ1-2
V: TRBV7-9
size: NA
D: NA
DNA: TGTGCCAGCAGCCCCGAGGGGGTTCCCTATGGCTACACCTTC
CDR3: CASSPEGVPYGYTF

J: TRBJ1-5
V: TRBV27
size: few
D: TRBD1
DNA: TGTGCCAGCAGACGGGACAGCTATAGCAATCAGCCCCAGCATTTT
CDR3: CASRRDSYSNQPQHF

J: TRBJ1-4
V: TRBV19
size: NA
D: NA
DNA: TGTGCCAGCGCGAACCTCGGGTCATCAGCTAATGAAAAACTGTTTTTT
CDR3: CASANLGSSANEKLFF